This TCR beta chain was sequenced for a study of cytomegalovirus exposure and HLA in healthy donors. Study-level points and caveats: The classifier, whose performance was assessed in both the original and validation cohorts, reportedly diagnosed cytomegalovirus status with high specificity and sensitivity. The productive fraction for most TCR beta V segments was about 90% or about 30% in an earlier analysis.

The V gene lost 6 bases and the J gene lost 6 bases, with 17 bases spanning the gap. The length of the CDR3 is 15 residues. CDR1 and CDR2 (germline): SGHTA, FQGNSA. Amplification used 60 Vbeta primers and 13 Jbeta primers. The data were produced by immunoSEQ multiplex PCR, yet TCRdb's version contains in-frame clones alone and is incomplete. This table has around 97,000 clones, roughly 76% appearing once. A few counts support this clone. No antigen is known for it. The receptor was derived from a man in his forties in good health and CMV-seronegative. The rearrangement links TRBV7-2 to TRBJ2-2; perhaps TRBD2 as D (6 bases). Input material: PBMCs. CDR3 loop: CASRGLRRYAGELFF. The CDR3 nucleotides read TGTGCCAGCAGGGGACTGCGCAGATACGCCGGGGAGCTGTTTTTT.